This T cell receptor (beta chain) was documented in a study of cytomegalovirus exposure and HLA in healthy donors. Findings of the study overall: Later analysis showed most CMV-associated TCR beta chains appearing HLA-restricted. A later analysis associated 15,000 or so TCR beta sequences with HLA alleles at a 0.05 false discovery rate.

PCR employed 60 Vbeta and 13 Jbeta primers. Using immunoSEQ multiplex PCR, the repertoire was profiled, and TCRdb retains in-frame clones only, with some absent. Seen here are 180,000 or so clones, 75% to 80% observed once, and the top ten hold around 15%. As for this clone: Its specificity is not known.

V lost 2 bases and J lost 0; bases outside the gene matches: 14. The CDR3 covers 19 residues. Germline V CDR1 and CDR2: MNHNS, SASEGT. V and J are TRBV6-1 and TRBJ2-3; TRBD2 aligns across 7 bases. The sequenced sample consisted of PBMCs. The origin of this receptor is a man aged 50 to 60 in good health and CMV-seropositive. The CDR3, as DNA: TGTGCCAGCAGTGAATGGAATAGCGGGTCATTCGGTAGCACAGATACGCAGTATTTT. It codes for CASSEWNSGSFGSTDTQYF.